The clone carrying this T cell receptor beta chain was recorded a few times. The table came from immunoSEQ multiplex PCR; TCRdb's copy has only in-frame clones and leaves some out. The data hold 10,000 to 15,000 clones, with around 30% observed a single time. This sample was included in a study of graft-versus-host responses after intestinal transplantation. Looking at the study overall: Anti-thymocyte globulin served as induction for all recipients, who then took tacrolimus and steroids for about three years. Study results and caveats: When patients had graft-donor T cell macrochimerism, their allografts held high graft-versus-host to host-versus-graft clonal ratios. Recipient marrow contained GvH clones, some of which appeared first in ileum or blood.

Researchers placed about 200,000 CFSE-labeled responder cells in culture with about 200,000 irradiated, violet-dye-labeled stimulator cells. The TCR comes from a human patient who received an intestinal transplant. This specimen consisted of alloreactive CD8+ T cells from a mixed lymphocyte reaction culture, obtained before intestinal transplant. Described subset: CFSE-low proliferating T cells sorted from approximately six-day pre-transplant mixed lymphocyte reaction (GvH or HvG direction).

The CDR3 reads CASSPGGPRGYTF. The DNA for the CDR3 is TGTGCCAGCAGTCCAGGGGGTCCGAGGGGCTACACCTTC. The chain carries TRBV6-1 and TRBJ1-2; TRBD1 matches at 7 bases. From germline, CDR1 is MNHNS and CDR2 SASEGT. The CDR3 is 13 amino acids. V lost 5 bases and J lost 8; bases outside the gene matches: 8.